The 14 T cell receptor beta chains below were found in one sample sequenced in a study of blood T cells in healthy people across ages. Then a second PCR, running roughly 7 to 12 cycles, was carried out with a sample-barcoded 5' primer and a J-beta primer mix. One entry per CDR3 protein results from TCRdb running MiXCR on the 5' RACE reads. Altogether over 550,000 distinct CDR3 sequences are present, about 30% being singletons, with the ten largest covering around 16%. Sequenced sample: blood. These receptors were obtained from a woman at least 80 years old in good health.

This clonotype was detected many times. The chain employs TRBV20-1 and TRBJ1-2, with 12 bases aligning to TRBD1. Germline assignment: CDR1 DFQATT and CDR2 SNEGSKA (reference sequence). This CDR3 has 13 residues. The CDR3 here is CRVDSGQGAGYTF. For the CDR3, the DNA is TGCAGGGTCGATTCGGGACAGGGGGCTGGCTACACCTTC.

This clonotype has more than one count but fewer than ten. The chain combines TRBV15 with TRBJ1-6; D not resolved. V lost 0 bases to trimming and J lost 6 bases, with 15 bases between them. Germline V gene lookup returns CDR1 LNHNV and CDR2 YYDKDF (reference sequence). There are 17 residues in the CDR3. This CDR3 is CATSRDLLGKLNSPLHF. The CDR3 nucleotides are TGTGCCACCAGCAGAGACCTACTGGGGAAGCTTAATTCACCCCTCCACTTT.

Remarks on this clonotype: A read error may explain this, as a much larger clone is one base away. The chain joins TRBV7-3 to TRBJ2-1; D unclear. CDR1 is SGHTA, CDR2 FQGTGA, per germline. V lost 3 bases and J 2 bases, leaving 11 bases between the germline ends. The CDR3 is 15 residues long. The CDR3, as DNA: TGTGCCAGCAGCTTGGAAGTCCAGGCCTACAATGAGCAGTTCTTC. Translated: CASSLEVQAYNEQFF.

This clonotype was counted only a few times. A read error is possible here, since a much larger clone lies one base away. V is TRBV9 and J is TRBJ2-4; D possibly corresponds to TRBD1 (5 bases). Near its end, the DNA agrees better with TRBJ2-7, so the J call may be wrong. Germline values: CDR1 SGDLS, CDR2 YYNGEE. The CDR3 loop spans 15 amino acids. The CDR3 DNA reads TGTGCCAGCAGCGTAGCTGCAGGGAAAATGTACGAGCAGTACTTC. This codes for CASSVAAGKMYEQYF.

This clonotype was seen more than once but under ten times. The chain employs TRBV19 and TRBJ2-5; D may be TRBD1 (6 bases). V was cut by 1 base and J by 4 bases, with 13 bases left in between. Germline V CDR1 and CDR2: LNHDA, SQIVND (reference sequence). This CDR3 contains 15 residues. The CDR3 DNA is TGTGCCAGTAGTATAGCTAACCTCAGGGGAGAGACCCAGTACTTC. Amino acids: CASSIANLRGETQYF.

Notes on this clonotype: A read error may produce the germline difference seen at one junction end. This chain connects TRBV7-9 to TRBJ2-4, with D possibly matching TRBD1 (6 bases). The CDR3 totals 16 residues. From germline, CDR1 is SEHNR and CDR2 FQNEAQ (reference sequence). The CDR3 loop is CSSSLVGDRAKNIQYF. CDR3 in DNA: TGTTCCAGCAGCTTAGTGGGCGACAGGGCCAAAAACATTCAGTACTTC.

This clonotype has only a few counts. One base away lies a much larger clone, so this may be a sequencing read error. This CDR3 is CASSSTSGGISGANALTF. CDR3 DNA sequence: TGCGCCAGCAGCTCGACTAGCGGGGGGATAAGTGGGGCCAACGCCCTGACTTTC. The gene calls are TRBV5-1 and TRBJ2-6, with 13 bases matching TRBD2. Germline lookup yields CDR1 SGHRS and CDR2 YFSETQ. The CDR3 has 18 residues.

The rearrangement uses TRBV20-1 and TRBJ1-2; a possible D gene is TRBD1 (6 bases). Germline-derived CDR1 and CDR2 are DFQATT and SNEGSKA (reference sequence). The CDR3 has 14 amino acids. V dropped 4 bases and J dropped 5 bases, with 17 bases sitting between them. The CDR3: CSANTGRGWYGYTF. The DNA of the CDR3 is TGCAGTGCTAATACAGGGAGAGGTTGGTATGGCTACACCTTC.

This clonotype was recorded at least ten times. The genes are TRBV29-1 and TRBJ2-5, with D possibly being TRBD1 or TRBD2 (5 bases each). From germline, CDR1 is SQVTM and CDR2 ANQGSEA. V lost 6 bases and J lost 1, with 9 bases in between. CDR3 length: 12 amino acids. Here the CDR3 DNA reads TGCAGCGTCCGGGACGGCCAAGAGACCCAGTACTTC. Translated: CSVRDGQETQYF.

V usage is TRBV5-5 and J usage is TRBJ1-5; TRBD1 is a possible D gene (5 bases). The CDR3 sequence is 13 residues long. Between the trimmed V and J ends, which lost 1 base and 7 bases, there was a span of 9 bases. Germline V gene data show CDR1 as SGHKS and CDR2 as YYEKEE (reference sequence). Here the CDR3 reads CASSLWGTQPQHF. The CDR3 DNA reads as TGTGCCAGCAGCTTGTGGGGGACGCAGCCCCAGCATTTT.

The chain recombines TRBV2 with TRBJ2-7; D may be TRBD1 (6 bases). This CDR3 region has 12 residues. V lost 6 bases to trimming and J lost 6 bases, with 12 bases between them. The germline V gene has CDR1 SNHLY and CDR2 FYNNEI. The CDR3 region is CASRTGACEQYF. The CDR3 nucleotides are TGTGCCAGCAGGACAGGTGCCTGCGAGCAGTACTTC. Combining the CDR3 with reference TRBV2 and TRBJ2-7 gives the whole variable domain EPEVTQTPSHQVTQMGQEVILRCVPISNHLYFYWYRQILGQKVEFLVSFYNNEISEKSEIFDDQFSVERPDGSNFTLKIRSTKLEDSAMYFCASRTGACEQYFGPGTRLTVT.

The chain employs TRBV6-2 or TRBV6-3 and TRBJ1-5, with a possible D match to TRBD1 (6 bases). CDR3 length: 15 amino acids. V dropped 5 bases and J dropped 2 bases, with 13 bases sitting between them. Germline V gene sequence: CDR1 MNHEY, CDR2 SVGEGT. CDR3 residues: CASSVRGVGNQPQHF. CDR3 coding DNA: TGTGCCAGCAGTGTCAGGGGAGTTGGCAATCAGCCCCAGCATTTT.

This clonotype was seen many times. The V gene is TRBV20-1, the J gene TRBJ2-7; 9 bases map to TRBD1. J was trimmed by 2 bases and V by 5 bases; bases with no gene match: 10. The CDR3 is 15 amino acids. Germline CDR1 reads DFQATT; CDR2 reads SNEGSKA (reference sequence). Here the CDR3 DNA reads TGCAGTGCTGGACGGGTGGGGGACAGGGCCTACGAGCAGTACTTC. Translated: CSAGRVGDRAYEQYF.

V and J are TRBV28 and TRBJ1-5; weak D call: TRBD1 (5 bases). Germline CDR1 reads MDHEN; CDR2 reads SYDVKM. Trimming left V 6 bases short and J 1 base short, with 13 bases between. The CDR3 spans 15 residues. The CDR3 DNA follows: TGTGCCAGCAGCTTCCAGCGGGGGAGCAATCAGCCCCAGCATTTT. It codes for CASSFQRGSNQPQHF.